This T cell receptor beta chain was recovered during a study of blood T cell repertoires in COVID-19 (dated by TCRdb to 2020 to 2022). Study-wide context: Collaborator samples came from the United States, Italy and Spain and covered acute and convalescent phases of COVID-19. The material from the prospective study consisted of cDNA or gDNA derived from T cells, B-cell-depleted T cells, or PBMCs. Subjects who had been exposed to COVID-19, were actively infected with it, or had recovered from it provided the deeply sampled blood TCRbeta repertoires that made up the dataset. The repertoires were released in a freely available public database meant as a resource for research on the immune response to SARS-CoV-2. The samples were drawn from the first 160 participants of the ongoing ImmuneRACE study and from some 1,300 subjects provided by 6 global collaborators. Sample metadata almost always included a de-identified subject ID, COVID-19 status, age in years and sex. Where available, HLA class I and class II types were obtained from metadata supplied by the sample provider rather than from assay-based typing. On the study overall, not on this receptor specifically: The amount of clinical and demographic metadata varied by source and participant and was provided uncurated.

Clipping removes 4 bases from V and 1 base from J, with 4 as the unmatched junction base count. The CDR3 goes from the cysteine to the phenylalanine over 15 residues. The kept DNA is CDR3 alone, 45 bases in frame from the first base. According to the germline V gene, CDR1 reads SGHRS and CDR2 reads YFSETQ. Regarding this clone: Its specific antigen is unknown. Per-base qualities were not stored, and no clone one base away is much larger.

Each collaborating institution followed its own protocols to collect whole blood in K2EDTA tubes. For TCRbeta analysis, collaborators shipped samples in one of three forms: frozen whole blood, isolated PBMCs, or DNA extracted from either of those sample types. TCRbeta CDR3 regions were amplified from genomic DNA by means of the immunoSEQ Assay, a bias-controlled multiplex PCR. The paper's processing steps were these. The number of nucleated cells in each sample was estimated by amplification of reference gene primers within the assay. To quantify the absolute abundance of each unique TCRbeta CDR3 rearrangement, sequence reads were collapsed and filtered. For each sample, productive Simpson clonality was calculated by taking the square root of Simpson's diversity index across productive rearrangements. TCRdb took over this immuneACCESS table, retaining in-frame rearrangements with V and J assigned. Such tables are incomplete; in checked studies, under half of the missing clones stem from an unresolved V gene, and the remainder is unexplained. That table gives V, J and clone size, and the DNA gave D and trimming. This sample has roughly 100,000 clones in its table, and 89% of those were observed once. Around 5% of the sample is held by the ten biggest clonotypes.

Input material: peripheral blood. The TCR comes from a woman aged 80 or over with active COVID-19. The chain is assembled from TRBV5-1 and TRBJ2-7, with 11 bases matching TRBD2. The sequence in DNA is TGCGCCAGCAGCCCACTAGCGGGAGAGTCCTACGAGCAGTACTTC. Translation gives CASSPLAGESYEQYF.